Reported below is one TCR beta chain. This CDR3 comprises 15 residues. Germline V gene data show CDR1 as LGHDT and CDR2 as YNNKEL (reference sequence). Trimming removed 0 bases from V and 9 bases from J; junction bases left unmatched: 8. Original handling: By means of reference gene primer amplification, nucleated cell counts were estimated. Method: immunoSEQ multiplex PCR; TCRdb's copy keeps in-frame clones and lacks some. The DNA gave D and trimming, while V, J and clone size come from that table. The table lists 87,000 or so clones, 88% of them singletons. The sample originates from a study of blood T cell repertoires in COVID-19. The overall study: Spain, Italy and the United States supplied samples that represented acute and convalescent COVID-19. Sources were T cells, B-cell-depleted T cells, or PBMCs; the material itself was cDNA or gDNA.

The sequencing sample was made of peripheral blood. The TCR comes from a man older than 75 with acute or convalescent COVID-19. The chain employs TRBV3-1 (or the pseudogene TRBV3-2) and TRBJ2-1; 7 nucleotides line up with TRBD2. Written as DNA, the CDR3 is TGTGCCAGCAGCCAAGATCCGTGGACTAGTTCTGAGCAGTTCTTC. Amino acid sequence: CASSQDPWTSSEQFF.